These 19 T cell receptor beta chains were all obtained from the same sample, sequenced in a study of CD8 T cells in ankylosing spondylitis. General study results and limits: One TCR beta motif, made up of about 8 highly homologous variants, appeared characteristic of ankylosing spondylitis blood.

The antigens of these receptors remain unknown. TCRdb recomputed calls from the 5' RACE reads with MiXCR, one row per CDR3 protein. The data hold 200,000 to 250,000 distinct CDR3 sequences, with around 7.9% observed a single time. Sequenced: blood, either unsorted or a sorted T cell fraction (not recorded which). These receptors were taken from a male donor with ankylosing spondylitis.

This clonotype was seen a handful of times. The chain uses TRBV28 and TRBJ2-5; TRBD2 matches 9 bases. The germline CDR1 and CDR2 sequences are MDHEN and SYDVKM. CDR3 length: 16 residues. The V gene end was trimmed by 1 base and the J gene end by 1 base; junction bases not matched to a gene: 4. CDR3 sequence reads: CASSLSGGRVQETQYF. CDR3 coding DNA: TGTGCCAGCAGTTTATCGGGCGGGAGGGTCCAAGAGACCCAGTACTTC.

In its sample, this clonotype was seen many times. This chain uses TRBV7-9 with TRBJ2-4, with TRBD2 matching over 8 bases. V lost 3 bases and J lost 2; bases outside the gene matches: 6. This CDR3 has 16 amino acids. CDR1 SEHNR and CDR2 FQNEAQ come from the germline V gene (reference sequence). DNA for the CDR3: TGTGCCAGCAGCTTTCCGGGACTAGAGACCAAAAACATTCAGTACTTC. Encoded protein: CASSFPGLETKNIQYF.

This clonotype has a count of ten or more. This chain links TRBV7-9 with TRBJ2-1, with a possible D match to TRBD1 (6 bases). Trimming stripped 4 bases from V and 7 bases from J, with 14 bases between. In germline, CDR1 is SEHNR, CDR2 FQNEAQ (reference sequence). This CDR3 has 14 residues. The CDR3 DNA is TGTGCCAGCAGCTCAACGACACAGGGTAATGAGCAGTTCTTC. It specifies CASSSTTQGNEQFF.

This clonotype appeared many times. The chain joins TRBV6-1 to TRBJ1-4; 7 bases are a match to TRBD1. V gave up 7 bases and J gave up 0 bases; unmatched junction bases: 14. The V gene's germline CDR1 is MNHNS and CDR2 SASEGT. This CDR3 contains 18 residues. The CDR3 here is CASTPLTGVLATNEKLFF. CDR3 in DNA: TGTGCCAGCACCCCCCTTACAGGGGTACTTGCAACTAATGAAAAACTGTTTTTT.

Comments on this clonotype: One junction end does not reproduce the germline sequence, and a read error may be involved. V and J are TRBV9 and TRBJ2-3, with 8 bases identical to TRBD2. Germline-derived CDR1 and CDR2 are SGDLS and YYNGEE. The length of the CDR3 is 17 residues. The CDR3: CASSGGLGRTSTDMQYF. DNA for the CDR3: TGTGCCAGCAGCGGAGGACTTGGGCGGACTAGCACAGATATGCAGTATTTT.

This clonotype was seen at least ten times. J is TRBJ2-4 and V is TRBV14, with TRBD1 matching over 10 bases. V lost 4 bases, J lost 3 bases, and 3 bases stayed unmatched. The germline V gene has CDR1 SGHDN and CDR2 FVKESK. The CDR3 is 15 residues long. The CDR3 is CASSPRTGGKNIQYF. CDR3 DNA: TGTGCCAGCAGCCCGCGGACAGGGGGCAAAAACATTCAGTACTTC.

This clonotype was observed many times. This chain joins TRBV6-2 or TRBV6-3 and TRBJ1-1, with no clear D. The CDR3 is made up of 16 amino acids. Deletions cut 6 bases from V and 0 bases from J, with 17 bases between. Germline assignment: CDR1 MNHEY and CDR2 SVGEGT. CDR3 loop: CASSRPSRRLNTEAFF. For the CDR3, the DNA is TGTGCCAGCAGCCGCCCGAGCAGGCGACTGAACACTGAAGCTTTCTTT.

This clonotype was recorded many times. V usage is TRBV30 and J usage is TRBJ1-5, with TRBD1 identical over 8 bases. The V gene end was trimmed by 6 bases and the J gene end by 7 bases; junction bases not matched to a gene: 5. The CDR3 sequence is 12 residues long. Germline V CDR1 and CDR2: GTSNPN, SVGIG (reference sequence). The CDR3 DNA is TGTGCCTGCTCGACAGGGGTCCAGCCCCAGCATTTT. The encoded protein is CACSTGVQPQHF. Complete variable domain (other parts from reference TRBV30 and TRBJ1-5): SQTIHQWPATLVQPVGSPLSLECTVEGTSNPNLYWYRQAAGRGLQLLFYSVGIGQISSEVPQNLSASRPQDRQFILSSKKLLLSDSGFYLCACSTGVQPQHFGDGTRLSIL.

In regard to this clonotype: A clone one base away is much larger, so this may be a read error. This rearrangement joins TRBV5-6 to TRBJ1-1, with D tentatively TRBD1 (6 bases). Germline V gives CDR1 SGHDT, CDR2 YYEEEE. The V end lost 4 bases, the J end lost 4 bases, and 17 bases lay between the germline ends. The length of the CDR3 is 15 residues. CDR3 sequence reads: CASSPVGGKSTEAFF. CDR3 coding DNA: TGTGCCAGCAGCCCTGTGGGGGGCAAATCCACTGAAGCTTTCTTT. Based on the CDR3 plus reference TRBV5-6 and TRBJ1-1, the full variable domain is DAGVTQSPTHLIKTRGQQVTLRCSPKSGHDTVSWYQQALGQGPQFIFQYYEEEERQRGNFPDRFSGHQFPNYSSELNVNALLLGDSALYLCASSPVGGKSTEAFFGQGTRLTVV.

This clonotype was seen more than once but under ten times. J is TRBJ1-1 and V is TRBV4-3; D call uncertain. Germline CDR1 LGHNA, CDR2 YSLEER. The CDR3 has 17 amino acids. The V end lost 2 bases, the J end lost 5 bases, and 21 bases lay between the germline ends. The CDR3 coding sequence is TGCGCCAGCAGCCAAACCCTCGGCAAGGCCCCCGGGACTGAAGCTTTCTTT. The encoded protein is CASSQTLGKAPGTEAFF.

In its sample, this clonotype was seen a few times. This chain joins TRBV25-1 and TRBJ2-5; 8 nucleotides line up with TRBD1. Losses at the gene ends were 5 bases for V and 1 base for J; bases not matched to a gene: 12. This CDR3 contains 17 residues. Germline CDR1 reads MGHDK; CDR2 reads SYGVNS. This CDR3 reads CASSTRRTGYGQETQYF. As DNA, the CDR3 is TGTGCCAGCAGTACCCGACGGACAGGGTACGGCCAAGAGACCCAGTACTTC.

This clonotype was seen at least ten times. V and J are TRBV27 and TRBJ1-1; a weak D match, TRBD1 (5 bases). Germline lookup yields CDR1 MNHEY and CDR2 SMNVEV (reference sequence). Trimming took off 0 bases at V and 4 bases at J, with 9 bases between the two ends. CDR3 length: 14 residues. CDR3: CASSLSGESTEAFF. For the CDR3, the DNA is TGTGCCAGCAGTTTATCGGGGGAGAGCACTGAAGCTTTCTTT.

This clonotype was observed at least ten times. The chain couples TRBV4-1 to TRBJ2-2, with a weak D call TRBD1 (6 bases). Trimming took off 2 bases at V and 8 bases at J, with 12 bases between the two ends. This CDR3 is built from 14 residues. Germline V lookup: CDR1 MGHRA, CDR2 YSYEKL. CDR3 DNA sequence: TGCGCCAGCAGCCAAAGGGGGATTATTGGGGAGCTGTTTTTT. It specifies CASSQRGIIGELFF.

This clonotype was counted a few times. This CDR3 is CASSEGGGRREQYF. The CDR3 coding sequence is TGTGCCAGCAGTGAAGGGGGGGGCCGGCGTGAGCAGTACTTC. The chain recombines TRBV2 with TRBJ2-7, with a tentative D call TRBD2 (7 bases). The ends were cut back, 1 base at V and 7 bases at J, with 14 bases in the middle. CDR1 SNHLY and CDR2 FYNNEI come from the germline V gene. The CDR3 consists of 14 residues.

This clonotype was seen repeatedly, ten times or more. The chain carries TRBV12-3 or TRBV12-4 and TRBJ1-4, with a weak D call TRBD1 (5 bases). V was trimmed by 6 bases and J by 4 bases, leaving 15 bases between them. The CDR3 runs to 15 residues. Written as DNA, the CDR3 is TGTGCCAGCAGCTCTGGTTGGGGCAGTAATGAAAAACTGTTTTTT. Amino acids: CASSSGWGSNEKLFF.

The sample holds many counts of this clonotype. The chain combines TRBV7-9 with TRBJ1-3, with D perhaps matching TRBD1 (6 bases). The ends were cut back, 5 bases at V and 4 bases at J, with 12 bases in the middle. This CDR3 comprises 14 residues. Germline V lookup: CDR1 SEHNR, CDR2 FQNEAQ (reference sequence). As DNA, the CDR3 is TGTGCCAGCAGCAACTCAGGACAGGGAAACACCATATATTTT. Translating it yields CASSNSGQGNTIYF.

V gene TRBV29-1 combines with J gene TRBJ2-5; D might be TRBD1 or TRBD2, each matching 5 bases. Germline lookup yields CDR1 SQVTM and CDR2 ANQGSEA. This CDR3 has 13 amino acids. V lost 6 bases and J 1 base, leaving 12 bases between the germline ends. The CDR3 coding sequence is TGCAGCGTCCGGGACCCAGCCCAAGAGACCCAGTACTTC. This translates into CSVRDPAQETQYF.

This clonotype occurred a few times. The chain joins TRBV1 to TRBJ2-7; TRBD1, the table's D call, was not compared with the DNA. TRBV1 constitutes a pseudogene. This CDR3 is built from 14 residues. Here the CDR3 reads CTSRRDGASYEQYF. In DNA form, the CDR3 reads TGCACCAGCCGGCGGGACGGAGCTTCCTACGAGCAGTACTTC.

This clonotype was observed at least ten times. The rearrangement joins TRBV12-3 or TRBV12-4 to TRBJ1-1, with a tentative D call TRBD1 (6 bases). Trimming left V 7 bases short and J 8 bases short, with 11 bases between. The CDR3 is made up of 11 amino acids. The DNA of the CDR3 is TGTGCCAGCACCACCGGGACAGAAGCTTTCTTT. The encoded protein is CASTTGTEAFF.